The rows below give T cell receptor beta chains drawn from one sample of a study of blood T cells in healthy people across ages. TCRdb analysed the 5' RACE reads with MiXCR anew, one entry per CDR3 protein. The repertoire has 850,000 to 950,000 distinct CDR3 sequences, 25% to 35% of them found once; the top ten carry 15% to 20%. Sequenced input: blood. The receptors were sampled from a woman at least 80 years old in good health. The CDR3 runs from the conserved cysteine through the conserved F or W. Each record gives: J gene, V gene, D gene, clone size, CDR3 protein, CDR3 DNA. A D gene is named only where the DNA matches it firmly. For some rows the clone size is stated as once, few or many, or as a class when expanded; others skip it.

J: TRBJ2-7
V: TRBV28
D: -
size: many
CDR3: CASSFRVGPYEQYF
DNA: TGTGCCAGCAGTTTTAGGGTGGGTCCTTACGAGCAGTACTTC

J: TRBJ2-3
V: TRBV7-7
D: -
size: -
CDR3: CASTARSSGSTDTQYF
DNA: TGTGCTAGCACCGCAAGGTCCAGCGGGAGCACAGATACGCAGTATTTT

J: TRBJ2-5
V: TRBV18
D: -
size: many
CDR3: CASSTWQETQYF
DNA: TGTGCCAGCTCAACTTGGCAAGAGACCCAGTACTTC

J: TRBJ2-4
V: TRBV30
D: -
size: many
CDR3: CAWSVKPGIINIQYF
DNA: TGTGCCTGGAGTGTAAAGCCAGGGATTATCAACATTCAGTACTTC

J: TRBJ2-6
V: TRBV7-2
D: TRBD1
size: many
CDR3: CASSLGQGRSGANVLTF
DNA: TGTGCCAGCAGCTTGGGACAGGGTAGATCTGGGGCCAACGTCCTGACTTTC

J: TRBJ1-6
V: TRBV2
D: -
size: few
CDR3: CASSVSPPPYNSPLHF
DNA: TGTGCCAGCAGTGTGTCGCCTCCCCCCTATAATTCACCCCTCCACTTT

J: TRBJ2-7
V: TRBV7-2
D: TRBD2
size: -
CDR3: CASSREGAGGPYEQYF
DNA: TGTGCCAGCAGCCGTGAGGGCGCGGGAGGGCCCTACGAGCAGTACTTC

J: TRBJ1-2
V: TRBV5-1
D: TRBD1
size: few
CDR3: CASSLDGDRTKLVSYTF
DNA: TGCGCCAGCAGCTTGGACGGGGACAGAACGAAACTCGTGAGCTACACCTTC

J: TRBJ1-5
V: TRBV6-6
D: -
size: -
CDR3: CASLLGRRGLNQPQHF
DNA: TGTGCCAGCCTTTTGGGGAGACGGGGCCTCAATCAGCCCCAGCATTTT

J: TRBJ2-1
V: TRBV4-3
D: TRBD2
size: many
CDR3: CASSQDRLAGVLAYNEQFF
DNA: TGCGCCAGCAGCCAAGATCGTCTAGCGGGGGTCCTTGCTTACAATGAGCAGTTCTTC

J: TRBJ2-7
V: TRBV7-2
D: TRBD1
size: many
CDR3: CASSVTGAGKSLEQYF
DNA: TGTGCCAGCAGCGTGACAGGGGCGGGCAAAAGCTTAGAGCAGTACTTC

J: TRBJ2-5
V: TRBV6-5
D: TRBD1
size: many
CDR3: CASRPPGQGSAETQYF
DNA: TGTGCCAGCAGACCGCCGGGACAGGGATCGGCGGAGACCCAGTACTTC

J: TRBJ2-7
V: TRBV6-5
D: TRBD1
size: many
CDR3: CASSVGTGSYEQYF
DNA: TGTGCCAGTTCGGTCGGGACAGGATCCTACGAGCAGTACTTC

J: TRBJ2-1
V: TRBV11-3
D: -
size: -
CDR3: CASSLDWNAEQFF
DNA: TGTGCCAGCAGCTTAGATTGGAACGCTGAGCAGTTCTTC

J: TRBJ2-3
V: TRBV10-1
D: -
size: many
CDR3: CASKEGGSTDTQYF
DNA: TGCGCCAGCAAGGAGGGTGGTAGCACAGATACGCAGTATTTT

J: TRBJ2-5
V: TRBV12-3/TRBV12-4
D: -
size: few
CDR3: CASSLYMTNEQYF
DNA: TGTGCCAGCAGTTTATACATGACAAATGAGCAGTACTTC

J: TRBJ2-7
V: TRBV2
D: -
size: few
CDR3: CASSELIQGDLSYEQYF
DNA: TGTGCCAGCAGTGAACTCATTCAAGGTGACCTTTCCTACGAGCAGTACTTC

J: TRBJ2-3
V: TRBV7-2
D: TRBD2
size: many
CDR3: CASSLDVAGGTDTQYF
DNA: TGTGCCAGCAGCTTAGATGTGGCGGGGGGGACAGATACGCAGTATTTT

J: TRBJ2-1
V: TRBV20-1
D: TRBD1
size: few
CDR3: CSARDVRGLINEQFF
DNA: TGCAGTGCTAGAGATGTAAGGGGGCTTATCAATGAGCAGTTCTTC

J: TRBJ1-2
V: TRBV7-2
D: -
size: few
CDR3: CASSDLGGEGDYGYTF
DNA: TGTGCCAGCAGCGACCTTGGGGGGGAAGGTGACTATGGCTACACCTTC

J: TRBJ2-3
V: TRBV6-2/TRBV6-3
D: TRBD2
size: many
CDR3: CASSYGTSSSLADTQYF
DNA: TGTGCCAGCAGTTACGGGACTAGCTCTTCTTTGGCAGATACGCAGTATTTT

J: TRBJ1-2
V: TRBV2
D: -
size: few
CDR3: CASSEGVPNYGYTF
DNA: TGTGCCAGCAGTGAAGGTGTTCCGAACTATGGCTACACCTTC

J: TRBJ1-2
V: TRBV28
D: -
size: many
CDR3: CASSLFQIQANYGYTF
DNA: TGTGCCAGCAGTTTATTCCAGATACAAGCTAACTATGGCTACACCTTC

J: TRBJ2-1
V: TRBV14
D: TRBD1
size: -
CDR3: CTSSLDRGRFNEQFF
DNA: TGTACCAGCAGCCTGGACAGGGGGCGTTTCAATGAGCAGTTCTTC

J: TRBJ1-2
V: TRBV7-2
D: -
size: many
CDR3: CASSSSFIGEYGYTF
DNA: TGTGCCAGCAGCTCCTCCTTTATAGGGGAATATGGCTACACCTTC

J: TRBJ2-7
V: TRBV18
D: -
size: few
CDR3: CASSTKQAGFDEQYF
DNA: TGTGCCAGCTCAACTAAACAGGCAGGTTTCGACGAGCAGTACTTC

J: TRBJ2-1
V: TRBV20-1
D: TRBD2
size: -
CDR3: CSALRLAGGPNEQFF
DNA: TGCAGTGCTCTAAGACTAGCGGGGGGGCCCAATGAGCAGTTCTTC

J: TRBJ2-3
V: TRBV5-6
D: -
size: few
CDR3: CASSLASTSTDTQYF
DNA: TGTGCCAGCAGCTTGGCTAGCACGAGCACAGATACGCAGTATTTT

J: TRBJ2-2
V: TRBV20-1
D: -
size: -
CDR3: CSARDTGSNTGELFF
DNA: TGCAGTGCTAGAGATACAGGGTCGAACACCGGGGAGCTGTTTTTT

J: TRBJ2-3
V: TRBV4-3
D: -
size: many
CDR3: CASTLRAGDTQYF
DNA: TGCGCCAGCACCCTAAGAGCAGGGGACACGCAGTATTTT

J: TRBJ1-2
V: TRBV5-1
D: TRBD1
size: -
CDR3: CASSLQTGSGYGYTF
DNA: TGCGCCAGCAGCTTACAGACAGGGTCGGGGTATGGCTACACCTTC

J: TRBJ2-4
V: TRBV29-1
D: TRBD1
size: -
CDR3: CSVTPDRVTKNIQYF
DNA: TGCAGCGTCACCCCGGACAGGGTGACCAAAAACATTCAGTACTTC

J: TRBJ2-3
V: TRBV6-5
D: TRBD1
size: many
CDR3: CASSSDRGGDTQYF
DNA: TGTGCCAGCAGCTCGGACAGGGGGGGAGATACGCAGTATTTT

J: TRBJ2-7
V: TRBV30
D: TRBD1
size: few
CDR3: CAWASGQGYEQYF
DNA: TGTGCCTGGGCCTCGGGACAGGGCTACGAGCAGTACTTC

J: TRBJ2-5
V: TRBV28
D: TRBD2
size: -
CDR3: CASSLRSGGARETQYF
DNA: TGTGCCAGCAGCTTGCGTAGCGGGGGGGCTCGAGAGACCCAGTACTTC

J: TRBJ2-5
V: TRBV3-1
D: TRBD1
size: few
CDR3: CASSQDFGQGAVKTQYF
DNA: TGTGCCAGCAGCCAAGACTTCGGACAGGGGGCGGTGAAGACCCAGTACTTC

J: TRBJ2-2
V: TRBV12-3/TRBV12-4
D: -
size: many
CDR3: CASTPDRSTGELFF
DNA: TGTGCCAGCACTCCGGACAGATCCACCGGGGAGCTGTTTTTT

J: TRBJ1-5
V: TRBV28
D: TRBD1
size: few
CDR3: CASPPRDRGRWQPQHF
DNA: TGTGCCAGCCCCCCCCGGGACAGGGGACGTTGGCAGCCCCAGCATTTT

J: TRBJ1-1
V: TRBV7-9
D: -
size: -
CDR3: CASSLLYGRMGTEAFF
DNA: TGTGCCAGCAGCTTACTTTACGGCAGAATGGGGACTGAAGCTTTCTTT

J: TRBJ2-7
V: TRBV18
D: -
size: -
CDR3: CASSRDWGETQHF
DNA: TGTGCCAGCTCACGGGACTGGGGAGAGACCCAGCACTTC

J: TRBJ2-3
V: TRBV9
D: TRBD2
size: -
CDR3: CAGSWTSGATDTQYF
DNA: TGTGCCGGCAGCTGGACTAGCGGGGCGACAGATACGCAGTATTTT

J: TRBJ2-5
V: TRBV5-4
D: -
size: once
CDR3: CASSPQSGLQETQYF
DNA: TGTGCCAGCAGCCCCCAATCAGGGTTACAAGAGACCCAGTACTTC

J: TRBJ2-7
V: TRBV3-1
D: TRBD2
size: many
CDR3: CASSPGGLADEQYF
DNA: TGTGCCAGCAGCCCCGGAGGACTAGCGGACGAGCAGTACTTC

J: TRBJ2-7
V: TRBV20-1
D: TRBD1
size: many
CDR3: CSATRGQTYEQYF
DNA: TGCAGCGCGACCCGGGGACAGACCTACGAGCAGTACTTC

J: TRBJ2-1
V: TRBV6-2/TRBV6-3
D: TRBD2
size: many
CDR3: CASSLRPGLAGVLDEQFF
DNA: TGTGCCAGCAGTTTACGACCGGGACTAGCGGGGGTACTAGATGAGCAGTTCTTC

J: TRBJ2-5
V: TRBV12-3/TRBV12-4
D: -
size: -
CDR3: CASSPQGGGETQYF
DNA: TGTGCCAGCAGTCCCCAGGGGGGAGGAGAGACCCAGTACTTC

J: TRBJ1-1
V: TRBV10-3
D: -
size: -
CDR3: CAIRSTENTEAFF
DNA: TGTGCCATCAGATCGACGGAAAACACTGAAGCTTTCTTT

J: TRBJ1-6
V: TRBV12-3/TRBV12-4
D: -
size: -
CDR3: CASSLGLAGNSPLHF
DNA: TGTGCCAGCAGTTTGGGACTAGCAGGGAACTCACCCCTCCACTTT

J: TRBJ2-6
V: TRBV2
D: -
size: many
CDR3: CASSEGRDPGANVLTF
DNA: TGTGCCAGCAGTGAAGGCAGGGATCCTGGGGCCAACGTCCTGACTTTC